This entry lists 15 T cell receptor beta chains sequenced from one sample in a study of CD8+CD57+ T cells in acquired aplastic anemia. CDR3 and TCR beta VDJ profiling relied on genomic DNA as the template. TCRdb used MiXCR to reprocess the reads, holding one entry per CDR3 protein. The table has about 220,000 distinct CDR3 sequences, roughly 33% seen once; the top ten hold 1.1%. What was sequenced was sorted CD4+, CD8+, or CD8+CD57+ T cells (not recorded which) from PBMCs. All receptors come from a human donor in good health, serving as a control.

V is TRBV15 and J is TRBJ1-2; possible D gene TRBD1, 5 bases. The V gene lost 6 bases and the J gene lost 7 bases, with 18 bases spanning the gap. Germline V CDR1 and CDR2: LNHNV, YYDKDF (reference sequence). The CDR3 is 14 amino acids. This chain's CDR3 is CATSISGGDGGYTF. In DNA form, the CDR3 reads TGTGCCACCAGTATCTCTGGAGGGGATGGTGGCTACACCTTC.

The chain carries TRBV10-2 and TRBJ2-1; TRBD2 matches at 12 bases. The CDR3 contains 14 residues. V dropped 7 bases and J dropped 10; count of bases not matched to a gene: 8. Germline assignment: CDR1 WSHSY and CDR2 SAAADI. CDR3: CASMRTSGTYEQFF. As DNA, the CDR3 is TGCGCCAGCATGAGGACTAGCGGGACCTACGAGCAGTTCTTC.

The table lists this clonotype with many counts. The chain employs TRBV7-9 and TRBJ2-2; D uncertain. The germline V gene encodes CDR1 SEHNR and CDR2 FQNEAQ (reference sequence). The CDR3 extends over 11 amino acids. The V end was cut by 8 bases, the J end by 7 bases, with 8 bases between. The CDR3 DNA reads TGTGCCAGCTTTGCCGTCGGGGAGCTGTTTTTT. It is translated as CASFAVGELFF.

This clonotype was seen many times. The chain joins TRBV7-2 to TRBJ1-2, with D possibly matching TRBD1 (6 bases). CDR1 is SGHTA, CDR2 FQGNSA, per germline. V was clipped by 7 bases and J by 2 bases, with 17 bases between them. CDR3 size: 15 residues. In nucleotides, the CDR3 is TGTGCCAGCACCTCGGTCTGGACAGCGAACTATGGCTACACCTTC. It translates to CASTSVWTANYGYTF.

This clonotype was seen a few times. For the CDR3, the DNA is TGTGCCAGCAGACCACCGACCGGGACATTCGCTATTGAAAAACTGTTTTTT. Its translation: CASRPPTGTFAIEKLFF. The J gene is TRBJ1-4, the V gene TRBV10-3, with a possible D match to TRBD1 (6 bases). The CDR3 is 17 amino acids. Germline lookup yields CDR1 ENHRY and CDR2 SYGVKD. Trimming took off 10 bases at V and 7 bases at J, with 28 bases between the two ends.

With regard to this clonotype: Germline and junction disagree at one end, which may indicate a read error. This chain connects TRBV15 to TRBJ2-7; possible D gene TRBD1, 6 bases. Germline CDR1 and CDR2: LNHNV and YYDKDF (reference sequence). The CDR3 spans 14 residues. Here the CDR3 reads CATSRDRINNEQYF. Written as DNA, the CDR3 is TGTGCCACCAGCCGAGACAGGATAAACAACGAGCAGTACTTC. The whole variable domain, filled in from reference TRBV15 and TRBJ2-7, reads DAMVIQNPRYQVTQFGKPVTLSCSQTLNHNVMYWYQQKSSQAPKLLFHYYDKDFNNEADTPDNFQSRRPNTSFCFLDIRSPGLGDTAMYLCATSRDRINNEQYFGPGTRLTVT.

This clonotype was recorded a few times. The V and J genes are TRBV9 and TRBJ2-1; 11 bases align to TRBD2. The ends lost 4 bases at V and 2 bases at J; junction bases unmatched: 14. The CDR3 has 19 residues. Germline V lookup: CDR1 SGDLS, CDR2 YYNGEE. The CDR3 protein is CASSLPQTLAGEAYNEQFF. The CDR3 coding sequence is TGTGCCAGCAGCCTACCTCAGACACTAGCGGGGGAGGCCTACAATGAGCAGTTCTTC.

V gene TRBV29-1 combines with J gene TRBJ2-1; 11 nucleotides align to TRBD2. Per germline, CDR1 SQVTM and CDR2 ANQGSEA. V shed 6 bases and J 1 base; nucleotides not matched to a gene: 5. CDR3 length equals 15 residues. CDR3 coding DNA: TGCAGCGTCGACCGACTAGCGGGGTCCTACAATGAGCAGTTCTTC. The encoded protein is CSVDRLAGSYNEQFF.

CDR3 protein: CASNRDIQAPEAFF. Written as DNA, the CDR3 is TGTGCCAGCAACCGAGACATTCAGGCCCCTGAAGCTTTCTTT. This rearrangement joins TRBV27 to TRBJ1-1; no clear D. CDR1 and CDR2 from the germline V gene are MNHEY and SMNVEV (reference sequence). CDR3 length: 14 amino acids. V dropped 7 bases and J dropped 6 bases, with 18 bases sitting between them.

The table lists this clonotype with many counts. V and J are TRBV20-1 and TRBJ2-1, with D possibly TRBD2 on 5 matching bases. Germline CDR1 DFQATT, CDR2 SNEGSKA (reference sequence). The CDR3 runs 14 residues. CDR3 sequence: CSSWTGLTYNEQFF. The CDR3 DNA sequence: TGCAGCTCATGGACGGGATTGACATACAATGAGCAGTTCTTC.

CDR3 DNA: TGCGCCAGCAGCCCGCGGGACGGACTCTATGGCTACACCTTC. Residues: CASSPRDGLYGYTF. This chain connects TRBV5-1 to TRBJ1-2; D possibly corresponds to TRBD1 (5 bases). V lost 4 bases to trimming and J lost 4 bases, with 14 bases between them. The CDR3 spans 14 residues. Germline CDR1 SGHRS, CDR2 YFSETQ.

V usage is TRBV10-3 and J usage is TRBJ1-5, with D unresolved. V gave up 3 bases and J gave up 7 bases, with 10 bases separating them. This CDR3 is 13 amino acids long. From germline, CDR1 is ENHRY and CDR2 SYGVKD. DNA of the CDR3: TGTGCCATCAGTGACGCAGGAGGGCAGCCCCAGCATTTT. It specifies CAISDAGGQPQHF.

This clonotype appeared many times. The chain carries TRBV9 and TRBJ2-3, with 9 nucleotides matching TRBD1. The CDR3 loop spans 16 amino acids. V lost 0 bases to trimming and J lost 6 bases; unmatched junction nucleotides: 8. The germline gives CDR1 SGDLS, CDR2 YYNGEE. CDR3 sequence (DNA): TGTGCCAGCAGCGTAGTTCTGACAGGGGGAGGCGATACGCAGTATTTT. Encoded protein: CASSVVLTGGGDTQYF. Drawing the rest from reference TRBV9 and TRBJ2-3, the complete variable domain is DSGVTQTPKHLITATGQRVTLRCSPRSGDLSVYWYQQSLDQGLQFLIQYYNGEERAKGNILERFSAQQFPDLHSELNLSSLELGDSALYFCASSVVLTGGGDTQYFGPGTRLTVL.

This chain links TRBV5-4 with TRBJ1-1; unclear D gene. The CDR3 loop spans 15 amino acids. Trimming pared 0 bases from V and 2 bases from J, leaving 11 bases between. Germline lookup yields CDR1 SGHNT and CDR2 YYREEE (reference sequence). The CDR3 region has the DNA TGTGCCAGCAGCTTGGCCTTCGGGGTAAACACTGAAGCTTTCTTT. Translation: CASSLAFGVNTEAFF.

The V and J genes are TRBV2 and TRBJ2-1, with D tentatively TRBD2 (6 bases). CDR3 length equals 14 residues. The germline V gene encodes CDR1 SNHLY and CDR2 FYNNEI. The germline V and J ends were trimmed by 2 bases and 5 bases, with 10 bases remaining between them. The CDR3 DNA sequence: TGTGCCAGCAGTGAAATCGCGGGAAACAATGAGCAGTTCTTC. Its protein is CASSEIAGNNEQFF. Looking up the rest from reference TRBV2 and TRBJ2-1 gives the full variable domain: EPEVTQTPSHQVTQMGQEVILRCVPISNHLYFYWYRQILGQKVEFLVSFYNNEISEKSEIFDDQFSVERPDGSNFTLKIRSTKLEDSAMYFCASSEIAGNNEQFFGPGTRLTVL.